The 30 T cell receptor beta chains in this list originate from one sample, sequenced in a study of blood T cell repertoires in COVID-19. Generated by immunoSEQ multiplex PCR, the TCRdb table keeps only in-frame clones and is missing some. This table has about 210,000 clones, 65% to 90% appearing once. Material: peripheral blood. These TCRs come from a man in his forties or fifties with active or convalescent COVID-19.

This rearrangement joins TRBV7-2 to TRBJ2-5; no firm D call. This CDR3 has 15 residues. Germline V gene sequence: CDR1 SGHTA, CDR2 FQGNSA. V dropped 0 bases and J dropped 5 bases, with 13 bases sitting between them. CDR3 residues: CASSLAGFAVETQYF. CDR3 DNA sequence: TGTGCCAGCAGCTTAGCTGGTTTTGCGGTGGAGACCCAGTACTTC.

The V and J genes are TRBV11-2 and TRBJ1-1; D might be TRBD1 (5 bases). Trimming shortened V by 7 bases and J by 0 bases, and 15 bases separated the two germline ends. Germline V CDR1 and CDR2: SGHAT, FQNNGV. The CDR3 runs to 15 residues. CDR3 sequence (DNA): TGTGCCAGCACCACCTTCCGGGGGTTGAACACTGAAGCTTTCTTT. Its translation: CASTTFRGLNTEAFF.

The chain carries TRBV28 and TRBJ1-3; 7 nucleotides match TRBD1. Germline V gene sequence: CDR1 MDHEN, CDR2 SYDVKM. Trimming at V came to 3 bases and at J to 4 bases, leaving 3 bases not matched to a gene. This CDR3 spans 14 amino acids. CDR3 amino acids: CASSFSTGGNTIYF. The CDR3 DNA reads TGTGCCAGCAGTTTCTCGACAGGGGGAAACACCATATATTTT.

The CDR3 here is CATSRVSGDKETQYF. For the CDR3, the DNA is TGTGCCACCAGCAGAGTTAGTGGCGACAAAGAGACCCAGTACTTC. The chain uses TRBV15 and TRBJ2-5, with D unclear. The V gene lost 1 base and the J gene lost 3 bases, with 12 bases spanning the gap. Germline V gives CDR1 LNHNV, CDR2 YYDKDF (reference sequence). The length of the CDR3 is 15 residues.

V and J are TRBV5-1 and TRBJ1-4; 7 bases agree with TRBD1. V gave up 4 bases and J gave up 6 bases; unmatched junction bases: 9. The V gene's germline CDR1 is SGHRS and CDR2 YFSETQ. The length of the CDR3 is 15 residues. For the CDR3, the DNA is TGCGCCAGCAGCCTAAAGGGGGCACCCGATGAAAAACTGTTTTTT. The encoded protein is CASSLKGAPDEKLFF.

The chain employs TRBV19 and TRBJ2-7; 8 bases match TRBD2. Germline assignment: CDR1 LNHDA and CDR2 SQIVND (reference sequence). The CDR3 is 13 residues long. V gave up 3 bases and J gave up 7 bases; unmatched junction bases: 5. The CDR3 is CASSMRGAREQYF. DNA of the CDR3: TGTGCCAGTAGTATGCGGGGGGCGCGAGAGCAGTACTTC.

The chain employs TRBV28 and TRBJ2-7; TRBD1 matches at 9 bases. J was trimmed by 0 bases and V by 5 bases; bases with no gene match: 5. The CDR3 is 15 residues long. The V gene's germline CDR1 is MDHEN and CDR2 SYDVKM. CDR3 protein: CASSKPGQGSYEQYF. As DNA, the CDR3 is TGTGCCAGCAGTAAACCGGGACAGGGCTCCTACGAGCAGTACTTC.

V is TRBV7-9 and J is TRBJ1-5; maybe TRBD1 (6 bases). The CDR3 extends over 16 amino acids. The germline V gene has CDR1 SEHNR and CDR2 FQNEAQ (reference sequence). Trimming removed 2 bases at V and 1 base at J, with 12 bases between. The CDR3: CASSLTGGQSNQPQHF. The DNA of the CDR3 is TGTGCCAGCAGCTTAACGGGGGGGCAGAGCAATCAGCCCCAGCATTTT.

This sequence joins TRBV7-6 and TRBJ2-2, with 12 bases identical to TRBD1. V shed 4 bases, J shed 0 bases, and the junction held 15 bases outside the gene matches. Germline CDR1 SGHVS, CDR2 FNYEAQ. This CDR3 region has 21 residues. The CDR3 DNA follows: TGTGCCAGCAGCTGGGGACAGGGGGCCTCCGGGGGACTAGCGAACACCGGGGAGCTGTTTTTT. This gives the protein CASSWGQGASGGLANTGELFF.

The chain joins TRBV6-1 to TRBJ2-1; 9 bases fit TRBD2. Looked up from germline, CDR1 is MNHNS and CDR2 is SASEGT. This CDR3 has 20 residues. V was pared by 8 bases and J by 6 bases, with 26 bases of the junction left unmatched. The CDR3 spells CASCGSGGGLAGSAPNEQFF. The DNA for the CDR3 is TGTGCCAGCTGTGGCTCAGGGGGGGGTCTAGCGGGGTCTGCACCCAATGAGCAGTTCTTC.

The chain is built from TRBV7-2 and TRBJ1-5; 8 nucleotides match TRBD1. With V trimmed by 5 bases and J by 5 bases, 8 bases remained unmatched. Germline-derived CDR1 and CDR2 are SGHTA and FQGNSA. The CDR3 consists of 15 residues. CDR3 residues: CASSIEDRVYQPQHF. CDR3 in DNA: TGTGCCAGCAGCATAGAGGACAGGGTTTATCAGCCCCAGCATTTT.

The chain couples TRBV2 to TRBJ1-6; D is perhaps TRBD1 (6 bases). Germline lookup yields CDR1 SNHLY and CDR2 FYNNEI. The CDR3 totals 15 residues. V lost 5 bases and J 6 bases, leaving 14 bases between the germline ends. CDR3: CASSRRTVGNSPLHF. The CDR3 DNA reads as TGTGCCAGCAGTAGACGGACAGTTGGTAATTCACCCCTCCACTTT. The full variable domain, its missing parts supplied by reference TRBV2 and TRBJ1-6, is EPEVTQTPSHQVTQMGQEVILRCVPISNHLYFYWYRQILGQKVEFLVSFYNNEISEKSEIFDDQFSVERPDGSNFTLKIRSTKLEDSAMYFCASSRRTVGNSPLHFGNGTRLTVT.

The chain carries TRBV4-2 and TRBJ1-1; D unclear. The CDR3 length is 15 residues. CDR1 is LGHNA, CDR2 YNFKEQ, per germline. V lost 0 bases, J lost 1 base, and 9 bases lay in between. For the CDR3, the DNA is TGTGCCAGCAGCCAAGAACCGAGAACGAACACTGAAGCTTTCTTT. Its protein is CASSQEPRTNTEAFF.

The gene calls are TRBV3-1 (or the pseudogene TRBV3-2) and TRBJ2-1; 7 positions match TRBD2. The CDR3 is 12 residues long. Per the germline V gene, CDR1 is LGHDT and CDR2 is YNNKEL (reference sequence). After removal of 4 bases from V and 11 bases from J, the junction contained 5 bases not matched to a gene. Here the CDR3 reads CASSLPGLKQFF. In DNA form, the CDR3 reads TGTGCCAGCAGCCTACCGGGACTAAAGCAGTTCTTC.

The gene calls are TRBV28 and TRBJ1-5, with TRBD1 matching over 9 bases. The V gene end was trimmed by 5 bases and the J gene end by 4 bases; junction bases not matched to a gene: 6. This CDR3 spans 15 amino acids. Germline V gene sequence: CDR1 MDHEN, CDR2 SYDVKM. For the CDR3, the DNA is TGTGCCAGCAGTCCCGGGACAGGGAGTAATCAGCCCCAGCATTTT. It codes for CASSPGTGSNQPQHF.

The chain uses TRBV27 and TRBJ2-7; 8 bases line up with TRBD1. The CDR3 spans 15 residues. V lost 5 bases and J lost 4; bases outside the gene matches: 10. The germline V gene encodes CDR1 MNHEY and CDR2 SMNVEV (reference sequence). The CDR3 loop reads CASSRRTGTIYEQYV. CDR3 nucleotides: TGTGCCAGCAGTAGGCGGACAGGGACGATTTACGAGCAGTACGTC.

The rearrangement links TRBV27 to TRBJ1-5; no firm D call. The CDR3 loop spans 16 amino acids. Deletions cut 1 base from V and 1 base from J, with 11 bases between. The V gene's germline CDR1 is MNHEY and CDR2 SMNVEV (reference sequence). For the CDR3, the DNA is TGTGCCAGCAGTTTATTTGGAGGGTTAAGCAATCAGCCCCAGCATTTT. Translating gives CASSLFGGLSNQPQHF.

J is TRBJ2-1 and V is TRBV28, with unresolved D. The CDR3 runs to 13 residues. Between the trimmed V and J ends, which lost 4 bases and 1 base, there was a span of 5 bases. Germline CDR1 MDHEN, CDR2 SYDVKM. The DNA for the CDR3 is TGTGCCAGCAGTTACGGGTCCTACAATGAGCAGTTCTTC. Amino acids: CASSYGSYNEQFF.

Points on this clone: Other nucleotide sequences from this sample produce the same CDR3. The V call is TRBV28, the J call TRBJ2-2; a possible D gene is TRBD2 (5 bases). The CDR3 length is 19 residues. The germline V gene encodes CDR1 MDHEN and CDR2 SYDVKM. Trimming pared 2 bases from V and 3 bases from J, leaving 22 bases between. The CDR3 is CASSLGSWLGGEYTGELFF. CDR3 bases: TGTGCCAGCAGTTTAGGCAGTTGGTTGGGTGGGGAGTACACCGGGGAGCTGTTTTTT.

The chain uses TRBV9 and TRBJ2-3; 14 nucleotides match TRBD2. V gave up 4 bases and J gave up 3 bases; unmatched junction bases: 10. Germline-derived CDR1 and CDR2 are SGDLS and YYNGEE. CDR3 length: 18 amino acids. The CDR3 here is CASSLQSWTSGGTDTQYF. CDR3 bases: TGTGCCAGCAGCTTACAATCGTGGACTAGCGGGGGGACAGATACGCAGTATTTT.

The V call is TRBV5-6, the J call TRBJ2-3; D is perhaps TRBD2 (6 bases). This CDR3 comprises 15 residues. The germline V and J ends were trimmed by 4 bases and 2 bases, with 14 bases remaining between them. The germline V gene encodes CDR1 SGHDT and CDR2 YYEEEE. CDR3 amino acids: CASSPEGGTTDTQYF. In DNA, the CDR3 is TGTGCCAGCAGCCCTGAGGGCGGGACCACAGATACGCAGTATTTT.

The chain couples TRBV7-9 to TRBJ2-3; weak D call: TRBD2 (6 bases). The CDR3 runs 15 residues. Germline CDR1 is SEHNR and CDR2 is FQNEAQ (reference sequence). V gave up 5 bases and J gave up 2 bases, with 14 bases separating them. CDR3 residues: CASSPPLAPTDTQYF. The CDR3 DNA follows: TGTGCCAGCAGCCCTCCCCTAGCGCCCACAGATACGCAGTATTTT.

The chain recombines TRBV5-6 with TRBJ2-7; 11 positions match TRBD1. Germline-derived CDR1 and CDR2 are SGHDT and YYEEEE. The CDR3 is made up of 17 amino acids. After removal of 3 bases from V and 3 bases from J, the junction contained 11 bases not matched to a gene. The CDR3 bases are TGTGCCAGCAGCTCCCGAGGACAGGGGGCTTCATACTACGAGCAGTACTTC. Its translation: CASSSRGQGASYYEQYF.

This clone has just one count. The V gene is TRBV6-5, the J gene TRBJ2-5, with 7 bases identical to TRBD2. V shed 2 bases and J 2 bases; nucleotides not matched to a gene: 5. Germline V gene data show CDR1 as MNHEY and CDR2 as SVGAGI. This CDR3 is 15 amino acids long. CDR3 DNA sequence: TGTGCCAGCAGTTACGGCGGGAGAGATCAAGAGACCCAGTACTTC. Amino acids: CASSYGGRDQETQYF.

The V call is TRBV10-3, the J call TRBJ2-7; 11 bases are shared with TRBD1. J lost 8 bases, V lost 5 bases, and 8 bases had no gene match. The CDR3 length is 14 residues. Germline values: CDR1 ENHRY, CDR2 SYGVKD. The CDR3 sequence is CAISWTGGGFKQYF. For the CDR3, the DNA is TGTGCCATCAGTTGGACAGGGGGCGGTTTCAAGCAGTACTTC.

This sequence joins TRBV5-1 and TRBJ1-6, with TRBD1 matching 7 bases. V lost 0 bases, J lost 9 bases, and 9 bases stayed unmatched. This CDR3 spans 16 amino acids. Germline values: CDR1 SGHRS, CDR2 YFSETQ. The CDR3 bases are TGCGCCAGCAGCTTGGGACAAGGGGGCCGGGGTTCACCCCTCCACTTT. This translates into CASSLGQGGRGSPLHF.

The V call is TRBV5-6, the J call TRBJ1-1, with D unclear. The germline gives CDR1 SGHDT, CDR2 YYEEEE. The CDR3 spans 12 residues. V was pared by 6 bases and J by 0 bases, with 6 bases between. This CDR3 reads CASNDMNTEAFF. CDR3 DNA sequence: TGTGCCAGCAACGACATGAACACTGAAGCTTTCTTT.

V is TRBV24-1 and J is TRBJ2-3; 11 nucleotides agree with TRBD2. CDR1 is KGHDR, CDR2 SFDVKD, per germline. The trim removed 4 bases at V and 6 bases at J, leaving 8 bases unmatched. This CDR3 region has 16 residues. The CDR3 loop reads CATSESTSGSVDTQYF. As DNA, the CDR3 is TGTGCCACCAGTGAATCAACTAGCGGGAGTGTGGATACGCAGTATTTT.

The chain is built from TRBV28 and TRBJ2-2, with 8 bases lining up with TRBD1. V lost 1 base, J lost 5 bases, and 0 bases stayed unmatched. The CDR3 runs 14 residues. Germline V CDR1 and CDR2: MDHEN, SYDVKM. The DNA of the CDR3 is TGTGCCAGCAGTTTATACAGGGGGACCGGGGAGCTGTTTTTT. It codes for CASSLYRGTGELFF.

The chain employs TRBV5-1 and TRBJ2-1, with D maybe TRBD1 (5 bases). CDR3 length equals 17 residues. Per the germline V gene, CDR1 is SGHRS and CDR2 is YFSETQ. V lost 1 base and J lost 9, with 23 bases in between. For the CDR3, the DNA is TGCGCCAGCAGCTTGCAGGGCACCTTCACTTCCCGGGCTGAGCAGTTCTTC. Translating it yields CASSLQGTFTSRAEQFF.